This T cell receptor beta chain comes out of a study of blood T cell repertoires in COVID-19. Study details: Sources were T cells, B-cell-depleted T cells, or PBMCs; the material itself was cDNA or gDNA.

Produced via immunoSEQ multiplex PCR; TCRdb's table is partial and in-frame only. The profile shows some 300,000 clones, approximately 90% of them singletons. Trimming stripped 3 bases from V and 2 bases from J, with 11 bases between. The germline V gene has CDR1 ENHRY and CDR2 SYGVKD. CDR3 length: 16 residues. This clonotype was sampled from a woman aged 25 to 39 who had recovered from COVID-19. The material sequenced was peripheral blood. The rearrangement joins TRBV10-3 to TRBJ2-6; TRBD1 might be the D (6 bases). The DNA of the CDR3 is TGTGCCATCAGTGATTTACAGGGAACTGGGGCCAACGTCCTGACTTTC. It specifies CAISDLQGTGANVLTF.